Listed here are 32 T cell receptor beta chains from one sample, sequenced in a study of T cells in Graves' hyperthyroidism and ophthalmopathy. What was amplified from RNA transcripts were TCR beta CDR3 regions. The study used the HTBI primer set for a first-round RT-PCR of the TCR CDR3. TCRdb redid the calling of the multiplex PCR reads with MiXCR, one entry per CDR3 protein. Of 400,000 or so distinct CDR3 sequences listed, roughly 13% are singletons. The sequencing input was blood. The receptors derive from a man aged 50-60 years with Graves' ophthalmopathy.

This clonotype was detected a few times. The chain has TRBV20-1 and TRBJ2-7, with 9 bases matching TRBD1. The CDR3 covers 13 residues. The germline V gene has CDR1 DFQATT and CDR2 SNEGSKA (reference sequence). V lost 7 bases to trimming and J lost 4 bases; unmatched junction nucleotides: 8. The CDR3 bases are TGCAGTGTTGGACAGGGGCTATCGTACGAGCAGTACTTC. The encoded protein is CSVGQGLSYEQYF.

The V and J genes are TRBV20-1 and TRBJ2-4; 10 bases agree with TRBD1. Germline CDR1 is DFQATT and CDR2 is SNEGSKA (reference sequence). J was trimmed by 1 base and V by 5 bases; bases with no gene match: 2. The CDR3 extends over 14 amino acids. The CDR3 here is CSADRGPAKNIQYF. Written as DNA, the CDR3 is TGCAGTGCTGACAGGGGGCCGGCCAAAAACATTCAGTACTTC.

This clonotype occurred many times. The rearrangement uses TRBV2 and TRBJ2-5; 7 nucleotides align to TRBD1. This CDR3 spans 15 amino acids. J was trimmed by 1 base and V by 4 bases; bases with no gene match: 6. The germline V gene has CDR1 SNHLY and CDR2 FYNNEI. The CDR3 nucleotides are TGTGCCAGCAGTGTCCAGGGGACAGTCCAAGAGACCCAGTACTTC. It yields the protein CASSVQGTVQETQYF.

This clonotype was detected ten times or more. This chain uses TRBV7-9 with TRBJ2-1, with 11 bases identical to TRBD2. Trimming cost V 6 bases and J 5 bases; bases outside gene matches: 6. The CDR3 totals 15 residues. Germline CDR1 SEHNR, CDR2 FQNEAQ (reference sequence). The DNA for the CDR3 is TGTGCCAGCAGGATAGGGACTAGCGGTAACAATGAGCAGTTCTTC. Protein sequence: CASRIGTSGNNEQFF.

Only a few counts were recorded for this clonotype. The chain links TRBV28 to TRBJ2-5; D tentatively reads TRBD1 or TRBD2 (5 bases each). Trimming removed 3 bases at V and 10 bases at J, with 15 bases between. The germline V gene encodes CDR1 MDHEN and CDR2 SYDVKM. The CDR3 consists of 13 residues. The CDR3: CASSFEGTKFQYF. As DNA, the CDR3 is TGTGCCAGCAGTTTTGAGGGGACCAAGTTCCAGTACTTC.

The rearrangement joins TRBV24-1 to TRBJ2-2; no definite D call. Germline CDR1 reads KGHDR; CDR2 reads SFDVKD. This CDR3 spans 17 amino acids. Trimming stripped 5 bases from V and 0 bases from J, with 15 bases between. In DNA form, the CDR3 reads TGTGCCACCAGTGCAACAGAGCTTTCTTCGAACACCGGGGAGCTGTTTTTT. It is translated as CATSATELSSNTGELFF.

This clonotype was observed a handful of times. The chain recombines TRBV19 with TRBJ2-7; TRBD2 matches at 14 bases. This CDR3 is built from 16 residues. The V gene's germline CDR1 is LNHDA and CDR2 SQIVND (reference sequence). Trimming cost V 7 bases and J 6 bases; bases outside gene matches: 11. The CDR3 nucleotides are TGTGCCAGTACCTCGGGGGGACTAGCGGGAGTAGTCGAGCAGTACTTC. This sequence encodes CASTSGGLAGVVEQYF.

The sample holds a few counts of this clonotype. V is TRBV9 and J is TRBJ2-1; D gene unclear. V was cut by 7 bases and J by 2 bases, with 4 bases left in between. The CDR3 is 11 residues long. The V gene's germline CDR1 is SGDLS and CDR2 YYNGEE. CDR3 loop: CASGTYNEQFF. For the CDR3, the DNA is TGTGCCAGCGGTACCTACAATGAGCAGTTCTTC.

This clonotype was detected a few times. The chain carries TRBV29-1 and TRBJ2-2; D gene unclear. Germline V gene sequence: CDR1 SQVTM, CDR2 ANQGSEA. This CDR3 has 15 residues. V lost 1 base and J 0 bases, leaving 9 bases between the germline ends. The CDR3 region is CSVEVAYANTGELFF. In DNA form, the CDR3 reads TGCAGCGTTGAAGTGGCCTACGCGAACACCGGGGAGCTGTTTTTT.

This clonotype was detected many times. V gene TRBV12-3 or TRBV12-4 combines with J gene TRBJ2-1, with 8 bases aligning to TRBD1. Unmatched junction bases numbered 15, after V lost 8 bases and J lost 0 bases. This CDR3 has 18 amino acids. The CDR3 region is CASYGPGTGPNSYNEQFF. In nucleotides, the CDR3 is TGTGCCAGCTATGGTCCCGGGACAGGCCCGAACTCCTACAATGAGCAGTTCTTC.

This clonotype was seen ten or more times. The chain joins TRBV15 to TRBJ2-3; D is unresolved. Germline assignment: CDR1 LNHNV and CDR2 YYDKDF (reference sequence). The CDR3 has 15 amino acids. With 0 bases removed from V and 4 bases from J, the gap between germline ends came to 11 bases. The CDR3 sequence is CATSRDGSGADTQYF. In DNA form, the CDR3 reads TGTGCCACCAGCAGAGATGGGTCCGGAGCAGATACGCAGTATTTT.

The V and J genes are TRBV19 and TRBJ2-7; 7 bases are a match to TRBD2. The ends lost 5 bases at V and 5 bases at J; junction bases unmatched: 12. This CDR3 comprises 15 residues. Germline lookup yields CDR1 LNHDA and CDR2 SQIVND (reference sequence). The CDR3 loop reads CASSSYGGTQDEQYF. CDR3 DNA: TGTGCCAGTAGTTCCTACGGGGGGACCCAGGACGAGCAGTACTTC.

This clonotype was detected many times. This sequence joins TRBV30 and TRBJ1-5; D is undetermined. There are 14 residues in the CDR3. The V end lost 1 base, the J end lost 6 bases, and 13 bases lay between the germline ends. Germline CDR1 is GTSNPN and CDR2 is SVGIG (reference sequence). The CDR3 nucleotides are TGTGCCTGGAGTGCCGAGGTCAAGGGTCAGCCCCAGCATTTT. Amino acids: CAWSAEVKGQPQHF.

A remark on this clonotype: This may be a read error, as it is one base from a much larger clone. The chain combines TRBV12-5 with TRBJ2-1; 12 positions agree with TRBD1. The J segment lost 10 bases and the V segment lost 5 bases, leaving 9 bases of the junction unmatched. Per germline, CDR1 LGHNT and CDR2 FRNRAP. This CDR3 spans 15 amino acids. CDR3 coding DNA: TGTGCTAGTGGTGACTCCGGGACAGGGGGCGCCGAGCAGTTCTTC. This codes for CASGDSGTGGAEQFF.

Ten or more counts support this clonotype. V is TRBV2 and J is TRBJ2-3; 7 nucleotides agree with TRBD2. The CDR3 contains 15 residues. Germline V gene lookup returns CDR1 SNHLY and CDR2 FYNNEI. The junction had 5 bases not matched to a gene; V was cut back by 1 base and J by 4 bases. The CDR3 reads CASSEEQAGSDTQYF. CDR3 in DNA: TGTGCCAGCAGTGAAGAGCAAGCGGGGTCAGATACGCAGTATTTT.

This clonotype was observed many times. V and J are TRBV30 and TRBJ1-1; no reliable D call. Germline V gene lookup returns CDR1 GTSNPN and CDR2 SVGIG (reference sequence). The CDR3 is 13 amino acids. Trimming took 0 bases from V and 3 from J, leaving 8 bases between them. The CDR3 loop is CAWSVKRDTEAFF. In DNA form, the CDR3 reads TGTGCCTGGAGTGTTAAGAGGGACACTGAAGCTTTCTTT.

The sample holds many counts of this clonotype. Here the CDR3 DNA reads TGCGCCAGCACTCGGGAAACTAGCACAGATACGCAGTATTTT. Its translation: CASTRETSTDTQYF. The J gene is TRBJ2-3, the V gene TRBV5-1; D may be TRBD2 (5 bases). The CDR3 is 14 amino acids. Germline CDR1 SGHRS, CDR2 YFSETQ. V lost 6 bases and J lost 0, with 11 bases in between.

This clonotype was recorded many times. The chain is built from TRBV11-2 and TRBJ2-1, with 7 bases aligning to TRBD2. V was clipped by 1 base and J by 3 bases; unmatched bases: 9. This CDR3 has 17 residues. The germline V gene encodes CDR1 SGHAT and CDR2 FQNNGV. This CDR3 reads CASSLGASGRFYNEQFF. CDR3 bases: TGTGCCAGCAGCTTAGGTGCTAGCGGCCGTTTCTACAATGAGCAGTTCTTC.

The genes are TRBV4-1 and TRBJ2-3; D is uncertain. The germline V gene has CDR1 MGHRA and CDR2 YSYEKL. Trimming took 1 base from V and 0 from J, leaving 20 bases between them. This CDR3 has 19 residues. The CDR3 reads CASSQGLVRATSSTDTQYF. CDR3 in DNA: TGCGCCAGCAGCCAAGGGCTGGTTCGAGCGACATCTAGCACAGATACGCAGTATTTT.

Only a few counts were recorded for this clonotype. V usage is TRBV28 and J usage is TRBJ2-7; D is perhaps TRBD1 or TRBD2 (5 bases each). The germline V gene encodes CDR1 MDHEN and CDR2 SYDVKM. Trimming removed 5 bases from V and 2 bases from J, with 13 bases in between. The CDR3 has 14 amino acids. In nucleotides, the CDR3 is TGTGCCAGCAGTCCCGGGACGCCTCCCTACGAGCAGTACTTC. It yields the protein CASSPGTPPYEQYF.

The genes are TRBV6-1 and TRBJ1-4, with D perhaps TRBD1 (6 bases). V was clipped by 4 bases and J by 4 bases, with 13 bases between them. Germline assignment: CDR1 MNHNS and CDR2 SASEGT. The CDR3 consists of 15 residues. Here the CDR3 reads CASSASGHSNEKLFF. CDR3 DNA sequence: TGTGCCAGCAGTGCATCGGGACACAGTAATGAAAAACTGTTTTTT.

This clonotype turned up a few times. At one of its ends the junction is not consistent with the germline gene, which may arise from a read error. The chain links TRBV19 to TRBJ2-1; no clear D gene. The CDR3 loop spans 11 amino acids. Germline V CDR1 and CDR2: LNHDA, SQIVND (reference sequence). DNA for the CDR3: TGTGCCAGTAGTCTAGAGGCTGAGCAGTTCTTC. The encoded protein is CASSLEAEQFF.

A few counts support this clonotype. The chain joins TRBV19 to TRBJ2-3, with 14 bases matching TRBD2. V lost 9 bases, J lost 1 base, and 3 bases stayed unmatched. The V gene's germline CDR1 is LNHDA and CDR2 SQIVND (reference sequence). The CDR3 spans 15 residues. The CDR3 is CASTGLAGGTDTQYF. CDR3 coding DNA: TGTGCCAGCACGGGACTAGCGGGAGGCACAGATACGCAGTATTTT.

This clonotype has only a few counts. This chain joins TRBV29-1 and TRBJ2-1; 14 nucleotides align to TRBD2. CDR3 size: 17 residues. Germline CDR1 SQVTM, CDR2 ANQGSEA. CDR3 loop: CTITRPGTSGSNNEQFF. CDR3 in DNA: TGCACCATCACCCGGCCTGGGACTAGCGGGAGTAACAATGAGCAGTTCTTC.

In its sample, this clonotype was seen many times. This sequence joins TRBV20-1 and TRBJ1-4; no definite D call. The CDR3 loop spans 12 amino acids. In germline, CDR1 is DFQATT, CDR2 SNEGSKA (reference sequence). V lost 5 bases and J lost 7, with 11 bases in between. This CDR3 reads CSALPGSEKLFF. In nucleotides, the CDR3 is TGCAGTGCTCTTCCGGGTAGTGAAAAACTGTTTTTT.

Ten or more counts support this clonotype. CDR3 region: CASSSTGNGYTF. In DNA, the CDR3 is TGTGCCAGCTCATCGACAGGGAATGGCTACACCTTC. The V call is TRBV18, the J call TRBJ1-2; 7 nucleotides align to TRBD1. CDR3 length: 12 residues. Germline CDR1 KGHSH, CDR2 LQKENI. The V and J ends lost 5 bases and 6 bases, in that order; junction bases with no gene match: 3.

This clonotype was detected a few times. The V call is TRBV19, the J call TRBJ1-2; no reliable D call. CDR3 length equals 15 residues. Germline lookup yields CDR1 LNHDA and CDR2 SQIVND (reference sequence). With 6 bases removed from V and 3 bases from J, the gap between germline ends came to 17 bases. DNA of the CDR3: TGTGCCAGTAGAGCTCTCCCGGGAAGTTACTATGGCTACACCTTC. Amino acids: CASRALPGSYYGYTF. Together with reference TRBV19 and TRBJ1-2, the CDR3 gives the full variable domain: DGGITQSPKYLFRKEGQNVTLSCEQNLNHDAMYWYRQDPGQGLRLIYYSQIVNDFQKGDIAEGYSVSREKKESFPLTVTSAQKNPTAFYLCASRALPGSYYGYTFGSGTRLTVV.

The CDR3 loop is CASSFQLSPYNEQFF. In DNA form, the CDR3 reads TGTGCCAGCAGTTTCCAACTAAGCCCCTACAATGAGCAGTTCTTC. This sequence joins TRBV27 and TRBJ2-1; the D is unclear. Trimming stripped 3 bases from V and 2 bases from J, with 11 bases between. There are 15 residues in the CDR3. Germline V gene lookup returns CDR1 MNHEY and CDR2 SMNVEV (reference sequence).

This clonotype was found many times. This chain joins TRBV5-1 and TRBJ1-1, with 10 nucleotides matching TRBD1. Germline CDR1 SGHRS, CDR2 YFSETQ. The CDR3 contains 17 residues. Unmatched junction bases numbered 11, after V lost 4 bases and J lost 2 bases. The DNA of the CDR3 is TGCGCCAGCAGCCCCGGACAGGGGGGAATAAGAAACACTGAAGCTTTCTTT. As protein: CASSPGQGGIRNTEAFF.

The table lists this clonotype with a few counts. V gene TRBV5-1 combines with J gene TRBJ2-1; 16 bases agree with TRBD2. The CDR3 totals 15 residues. With 4 bases clipped from V and 15 bases from J, the junction kept 10 bases outside the gene matches. Germline V gene data show CDR1 as SGHRS and CDR2 as YFSETQ. CDR3 DNA sequence: TGCGCCAGCAGCCCGGGACTAGCGGGAGGGCACGCGGCGTTCTTC. Translating gives CASSPGLAGGHAAFF.

This clonotype was found many times. The chain joins TRBV27 to TRBJ2-7; D call uncertain. The V end lost 5 bases, the J end lost 5 bases, and 28 bases lay between the germline ends. The length of the CDR3 is 18 residues. Germline CDR1 and CDR2: MNHEY and SMNVEV (reference sequence). CDR3 region: CASSTRTSRLLEVNEQYF. For the CDR3, the DNA is TGTGCCAGCAGTACCCGGACGAGTAGGCTCCTTGAGGTGAACGAGCAGTACTTC.

This clonotype was observed many times. The rearrangement uses TRBV19 and TRBJ1-1; D not certain. The germline V gene encodes CDR1 LNHDA and CDR2 SQIVND (reference sequence). Between the trimmed V and J ends, which lost 4 bases and 0 bases, there was a span of 6 bases. The CDR3 runs 13 residues. CDR3 loop: CASSTDVNTEAFF. In nucleotides, the CDR3 is TGTGCCAGTAGTACCGACGTGAACACTGAAGCTTTCTTT.